Below, 19 T cell receptor beta chains from the same sample are listed, as sequenced in a study of PD-1 blockade in classical Hodgkin lymphoma. Time point given: newly diagnosed, previously untreated cHL patient sample. From thawed PBMCs, CD8+ T cells were isolated by magnetic negative selection. Here immunoSEQ multiplex PCR was the method, and the copy in TCRdb shows in-frame clones only, minus some. The table has 5,000 to 6,500 clones, approximately 90% seen once; the top ten hold 13% to 15%. Material for sequencing was CD8+ T cells from blood. Receptor source: a human donor with classical Hodgkin lymphoma.

The chain couples TRBV2 to TRBJ2-4, with D perhaps matching TRBD2 (6 bases). Germline assignment: CDR1 SNHLY and CDR2 FYNNEI. This CDR3 contains 20 residues. Trimming shortened V by 6 bases and J by 3 bases, and 30 bases separated the two germline ends. The CDR3 region is CASRRHPRDFSLEGKNIQYF. CDR3 bases: TGTGCCAGCAGACGACACCCCCGGGACTTCTCTCTCGAGGGCAAAAACATTCAGTACTTC.

This clone was detected once. The gene calls are TRBV7-6 and TRBJ2-1; perhaps TRBD2 as D (7 bases). Trimming cost V 3 bases and J 10 bases, with 16 bases left between them. Germline loops: CDR1 SGHVS, CDR2 FNYEAQ. The CDR3 is made up of 14 amino acids. In DNA form, the CDR3 reads TGTGCCAGCAGCTTCCCCGGGGGGCGGAACGAGCAGTTCTTC. Residues: CASSFPGGRNEQFF.

This chain uses TRBV19 with TRBJ2-7; tentatively, D is TRBD2 (6 bases). This CDR3 has 13 residues. The germline V gene encodes CDR1 LNHDA and CDR2 SQIVND (reference sequence). The V end was cut by 6 bases, the J end by 1 base, with 10 bases between. CDR3 DNA sequence: TGTGCCAGTAGCCACGGGAGTTCCTACGAGCAGTACTTC. The encoded protein is CASSHGSSYEQYF.

The chain joins TRBV30 to TRBJ1-1; possibly TRBD1 for D (5 bases). V lost 2 bases to trimming and J lost 6 bases, with 19 bases between them. The CDR3 runs 15 residues. Germline V gives CDR1 GTSNPN, CDR2 SVGIG (reference sequence). CDR3 nucleotides: TGTGCCTGGAGTACTGGGGACCGCCGAGGGGCTGAAGCTTTCTTT. Encoded protein: CAWSTGDRRGAEAFF.

DNA for the CDR3: TGTGCCAGCAGCCCGGACAGGTTTGAACTGTTTTTT. Translation: CASSPDRFELFF. This chain uses TRBV7-9 with TRBJ1-4; 7 bases line up with TRBD1. V was clipped by 5 bases and J by 12 bases; unmatched bases: 6. Per germline, CDR1 SEHNR and CDR2 FQNEAQ (reference sequence). This CDR3 has 12 amino acids.

This sequence joins TRBV4-1 and TRBJ2-2; D is undetermined. The V end was cut by 0 bases, the J end by 9 bases, with 11 bases between. CDR1 is MGHRA and CDR2 is YSYEKL in the germline V gene. CDR3 length: 14 residues. The CDR3 sequence: CASSQETEPRELFF. In nucleotides, the CDR3 is TGCGCCAGCAGCCAAGAAACCGAACCCCGGGAGCTGTTTTTT.

This rearrangement joins TRBV6-5 to TRBJ1-1; 7 bases fit TRBD1. Looked up from germline, CDR1 is MNHEY and CDR2 is SVGAGI. Trimming cost V 6 bases and J 1 base; bases outside gene matches: 2. The CDR3 sequence is 13 residues long. The CDR3: CASSGQANTEAFF. CDR3 in DNA: TGTGCCAGCAGCGGACAGGCGAACACTGAAGCTTTCTTT.

The chain combines TRBV16 with TRBJ1-1; D is undetermined. The CDR3 totals 13 residues. Germline V lookup: CDR1 KGHSY, CDR2 FQNENV. V lost 1 base to trimming and J lost 8 bases, with 11 bases between them. Here the CDR3 DNA reads TGTGCCAGCAGCCAATATTGGGGAAACGAAGCTTTCTTT. This encodes CASSQYWGNEAFF. Complete variable domain (other parts from reference TRBV16 and TRBJ1-1): GEEVAQTPKHLVRGEGQKAKLYCAPIKGHSYVFWYQQVLKNEFKFLISFQNENVFDETGMPKERFSAKCLPNSPCSLEIQATKLEDSAVYFCASSQYWGNEAFFGQGTRLTVV.

The chain recombines TRBV27 with TRBJ1-5; D unclear. This CDR3 spans 12 amino acids. The V gene's germline CDR1 is MNHEY and CDR2 SMNVEV (reference sequence). V was shortened by 3 bases and J by 7 bases, with 7 bases between the two germline ends. In DNA, the CDR3 is TGTGCCAGCAGTTTCATTGGCCAGCCCCAGCATTTT. It specifies CASSFIGQPQHF.

In its sample, this clone was seen a few times. The rearrangement joins TRBV2 to TRBJ2-7; possible D gene TRBD1, 6 bases. The CDR3 runs 15 residues. Looked up from germline, CDR1 is SNHLY and CDR2 is FYNNEI. V shed 2 bases and J shed 2 bases, with 13 bases lying between them. The CDR3 sequence is CASSEYQGRPYEQYF. DNA for the CDR3: TGTGCCAGCAGTGAATATCAGGGGCGCCCCTACGAGCAGTACTTC.

The chain is built from TRBV27 and TRBJ1-1, with 7 bases lining up with TRBD1. Germline CDR1 reads MNHEY; CDR2 reads SMNVEV (reference sequence). CDR3 length: 13 residues. Trimming took 5 bases from V and 8 from J; bases not matched to a gene: 8. The CDR3 nucleotides are TGTGCCAGCAGTCCAAGGGGGCAGAAGGAAGCTTTCTTT. It encodes CASSPRGQKEAFF.

This clone was seen a few times. The V call is TRBV7-9, the J call TRBJ2-7; 8 bases are a match to TRBD1. The CDR3 is 16 amino acids. V gave up 4 bases and J gave up 2 bases; unmatched junction bases: 10. Germline loops: CDR1 SEHNR, CDR2 FQNEAQ (reference sequence). CDR3: CASSSYSGTGAYEQYF. CDR3 bases: TGTGCCAGCAGCTCCTATTCGGGGACAGGAGCCTACGAGCAGTACTTC.

V gene TRBV7-9 combines with J gene TRBJ2-1; D is uncertain. The CDR3 loop spans 16 amino acids. V gave up 2 bases and J gave up 4 bases, with 15 bases separating them. Germline lookup yields CDR1 SEHNR and CDR2 FQNEAQ (reference sequence). This CDR3 is CASSLHDGRPYNEQFF. As DNA, the CDR3 is TGTGCCAGCAGCTTACATGACGGGCGCCCTTACAATGAGCAGTTCTTC.

The rearrangement joins TRBV7-9 to TRBJ1-1; possibly TRBD1 for D (5 bases). V was trimmed by 5 bases and J by 1 base, leaving 11 bases between them. Per the germline V gene, CDR1 is SEHNR and CDR2 is FQNEAQ (reference sequence). The CDR3 runs 14 residues. CDR3 residues: CASSPTAANTEAFF. The DNA of the CDR3 is TGTGCCAGCAGCCCGACAGCTGCGAACACTGAAGCTTTCTTT.

This chain joins TRBV7-9 and TRBJ1-5; no clear D. Germline V CDR1 and CDR2: SEHNR, FQNEAQ (reference sequence). Between the trimmed V and J ends, which lost 5 bases and 5 bases, there was a span of 13 bases. The CDR3 is 14 amino acids. This CDR3 reads CASSPRSGDQPQHF. Written as DNA, the CDR3 is TGTGCCAGCAGCCCTCGTTCGGGCGATCAGCCCCAGCATTTT.

The CDR3 protein is CASSQATGVNEQYF. The CDR3, as DNA: TGTGCCAGCAGCCAGGCCACAGGGGTTAACGAGCAGTACTTC. The chain uses TRBV5-6 and TRBJ2-7; the match to TRBD1 covers 7 bases. The V and J ends lost 4 bases and 5 bases, in that order; junction bases with no gene match: 9. CDR1 is SGHDT, CDR2 YYEEEE, per germline. The CDR3 has 14 amino acids.

This chain uses TRBV10-3 with TRBJ2-7; 7 positions agree with TRBD1. This CDR3 is 14 amino acids long. Germline CDR1 is ENHRY and CDR2 is SYGVKD. Trimming cost V 4 bases and J 5 bases; bases outside gene matches: 8. In DNA, the CDR3 is TGTGCCATCAGTGGGGGTTTAACAGGGGACGAGCAGTACTTC. Amino acids: CAISGGLTGDEQYF.

The chain combines TRBV11-2 with TRBJ2-7; 10 nucleotides line up with TRBD1. Trimming took 5 bases from V and 1 from J; bases not matched to a gene: 5. The CDR3 contains 15 residues. Germline V gives CDR1 SGHAT, CDR2 FQNNGV. This CDR3 is CASSPGTGESYEQYF. CDR3 coding DNA: TGTGCCAGCAGCCCAGGGACAGGGGAATCCTACGAGCAGTACTTC. The entire variable domain, with the rest obtained from reference TRBV11-2 and TRBJ2-7, is as follows: EAGVAQSPRYKIIEKRQSVAFWCNPISGHATLYWYQQILGQGPKLLIQFQNNGVVDDSQLPKDRFSAERLKGVDSTLKIQPAKLEDSAVYLCASSPGTGESYEQYFGPGTRLTVT.

The chain combines TRBV9 with TRBJ1-1, with 7 nucleotides matching TRBD1. After removal of 0 bases from V and 7 bases from J, the junction contained 12 bases not matched to a gene. The CDR3 has 16 residues. CDR1 is SGDLS, CDR2 YYNGEE, per germline. CDR3 nucleotides: TGTGCCAGCAGCGTAGGGTTCCTGGGAGGGGGCGATGAAGCTTTCTTT. Amino acids: CASSVGFLGGGDEAFF.